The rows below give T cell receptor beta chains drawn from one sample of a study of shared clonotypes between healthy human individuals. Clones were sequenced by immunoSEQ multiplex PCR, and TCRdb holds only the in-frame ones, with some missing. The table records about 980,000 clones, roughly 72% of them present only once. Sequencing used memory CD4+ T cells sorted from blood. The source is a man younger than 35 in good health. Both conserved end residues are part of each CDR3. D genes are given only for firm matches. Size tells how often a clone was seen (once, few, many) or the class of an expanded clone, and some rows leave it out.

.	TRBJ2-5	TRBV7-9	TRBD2	CASSPDGGGGTQYF	TGTGCCAGCAGCCCCGACGGCGGGGGTGGGACCCAGTACTTC
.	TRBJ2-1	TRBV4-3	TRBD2	CASSHSERTSGIYNEQFF	TGCGCCAGCAGCCACTCGGAGAGGACTAGCGGAATCTACAATGAGCAGTTCTTC
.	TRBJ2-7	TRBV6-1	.	CASSEGWAWTSYEQYF	TGTGCCAGCAGTGAAGGTTGGGCCTGGACCTCCTACGAGCAGTACTTC
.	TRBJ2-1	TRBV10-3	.	CAISDSRGRLSSYNEQFF	TGTGCCATCAGTGACTCCCGAGGGAGGTTAAGCTCCTACAATGAGCAGTTCTTC
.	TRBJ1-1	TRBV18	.	CASSPLEVSTEAFF	TGTGCCAGCTCACCGTTGGAAGTGTCCACTGAAGCTTTCTTT
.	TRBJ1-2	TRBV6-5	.	CASSYNRGDGYAF	TGTGCCAGCAGTTACAACCGGGGGGACGGCTACGCCTTC
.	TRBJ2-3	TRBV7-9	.	CASSTLRDNTDTQYF	TGTGCCAGCAGCACCCTCCGGGACAACACAGATACGCAGTATTTT
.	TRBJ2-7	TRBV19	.	CASSSHGTRGDYEQYF	TGTGCCAGTAGCTCCCACGGGACACGGGGAGACTACGAGCAGTACTTC
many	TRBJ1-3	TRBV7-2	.	CASSLEVSGNTIYF	TGTGCCAGCAGCTTAGAGGTTTCTGGAAACACCATATATTTT
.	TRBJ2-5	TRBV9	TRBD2	CASSVDGTSGNLRLETQYF	TGTGCCAGCAGCGTAGATGGGACTAGCGGGAACTTAAGGCTCGAGACCCAGTACTTC
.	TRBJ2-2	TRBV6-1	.	CASSLDSNTGELFF	TGTGCCAGCAGTCTTGACAGCAACACCGGGGAGCTGTTTTTT
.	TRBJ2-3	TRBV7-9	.	CASSLEWLGDTQYF	TGTGCCAGCAGCTTGGAATGGTTGGGGGATACGCAGTATTTT
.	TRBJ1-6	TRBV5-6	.	CASRTVGSPLHF	TGTGCCAGCAGGACCGTAGGTTCACCCCTCCACTTT
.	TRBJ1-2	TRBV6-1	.	CASSEGGLAYYGYTF	TGTGCCAGCAGTGAAGGTGGGTTAGCCTACTATGGCTACACCTTC
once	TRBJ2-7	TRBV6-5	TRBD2	CASSYKVSGGYEQYF	TGTGCCAGCAGTTACAAGGTTAGCGGGGGCTACGAGCAGTACTTC
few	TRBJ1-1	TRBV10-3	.	CAISDGWEAFF	TGTGCCATCAGTGACGGTTGGGAAGCTTTCTTT
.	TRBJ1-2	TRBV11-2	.	CASSFGRGNYGYTF	TGTGCCAGCAGCTTCGGGCGAGGGAATTATGGCTACACCTTC
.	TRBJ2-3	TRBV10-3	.	CAIRDVHTDTQYF	TGTGCCATCCGGGACGTACACACAGATACGCAGTATTTT
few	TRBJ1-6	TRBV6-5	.	CASRAGTYNSPLHF	TGTGCCAGCAGGGCCGGGACTTATAATTCACCCCTCCACTTT
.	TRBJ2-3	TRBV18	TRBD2	CASSSYGLAETTDTQYF	TGTGCCAGCTCATCTTACGGACTAGCGGAGACCACAGATACGCAGTATTTT
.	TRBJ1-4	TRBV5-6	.	CASSSQGTPEKLFF	TGTGCCAGCAGCTCGCAGGGGACCCCTGAAAAACTGTTTTTT
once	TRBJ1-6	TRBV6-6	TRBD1	CASNPAGGFSPLHF	TGTGCCAGCAACCCGGCAGGGGGGTTTTCACCCCTCCACTTT
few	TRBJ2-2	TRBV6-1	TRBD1	CASTGQGGGELFF	TGTGCCAGCACCGGACAGGGAGGCGGGGAGCTGTTTTTT